The 11 T cell receptor beta chains below were found in one sample sequenced in a study of blood T cell repertoires in COVID-19. TCRdb's copy holds only in-frame clones and misses some; the assay was immunoSEQ multiplex PCR. The table lists some 450,000 clones, approximately 90% of them singletons. Sequenced: peripheral blood. These TCRs come from a man between 18 and 29 years old with COVID-19, enrolled during active disease.

V gene TRBV5-3 combines with J gene TRBJ1-2; 11 nucleotides agree with TRBD1. TRBV5-3 is given ORF status, its function remaining uncertain. The CDR3 has 14 amino acids. V dropped 7 bases and J dropped 4; count of bases not matched to a gene: 6. CDR3: CARVDRGLSYGYTF. CDR3 coding DNA: TGTGCCAGAGTGGACAGGGGGCTTAGCTATGGCTACACCTTC.

The J gene is TRBJ1-2, the V gene TRBV5-4, with unresolved D. The CDR3 is 12 amino acids. The germline V and J ends were trimmed by 4 bases and 6 bases, with 10 bases remaining between them. CDR1 and CDR2 (germline): SGHNT, YYREEE (reference sequence). The CDR3 DNA follows: TGTGCCAGCAGCCTGGTGAGGCATGGCTACACCTTC. As protein: CASSLVRHGYTF.

The CDR3 loop reads CASSFDLGADEQFF. DNA of the CDR3: TGTGCCAGCAGCTTCGATTTGGGGGCTGATGAGCAGTTCTTC. This chain connects TRBV5-6 to TRBJ2-1; a weak D match, TRBD1 (6 bases). V lost 2 bases and J lost 8, with 14 bases in between. The germline V gene encodes CDR1 SGHDT and CDR2 YYEEEE. This CDR3 contains 14 residues.

The rearrangement links TRBV19 to TRBJ2-3, with D possibly TRBD2 on 5 matching bases. Germline CDR1 and CDR2: LNHDA and SQIVND (reference sequence). Between the trimmed V and J ends, which lost 1 base and 5 bases, there was a span of 10 bases. The CDR3 contains 14 residues. CDR3 in DNA: TGTGCCAGTAGTATAGGTGGAGGCCAAGATACGCAGTATTTT. Protein: CASSIGGGQDTQYF.

The chain links TRBV2 to TRBJ2-1, with 7 bases that match TRBD2. The CDR3 has 15 residues. V lost 2 bases and J lost 7; bases outside the gene matches: 8. Germline-derived CDR1 and CDR2 are SNHLY and FYNNEI. CDR3 sequence (DNA): TGTGCCAGCAGTGAATCGCTAGCGGAGGCGAATGAGCAGTTCTTC. Translation: CASSESLAEANEQFF.

CDR3 nucleotides: TGCGCCAGCAGCTATGGACAGGGGGAAGCTGAAGCTTTCTTT. This encodes CASSYGQGEAEAFF. The chain links TRBV5-1 to TRBJ1-1; 10 bases match TRBD1. V shed 3 bases and J 6 bases; nucleotides not matched to a gene: 5. This CDR3 region has 14 residues. Germline V lookup: CDR1 SGHRS, CDR2 YFSETQ. The complete variable domain, with remaining parts taken from reference TRBV5-1 and TRBJ1-1, reads KAGVTQTPRYLIKTRGQQVTLSCSPISGHRSVSWYQQTPGQGLQFLFEYFSETQRNKGNFPGRFSGRQFSNSRSEMNVSTLELGDSALYLCASSYGQGEAEAFFGQGTRLTVV.

In its sample, this clone was seen once. V gene TRBV4-1 combines with J gene TRBJ2-1; 12 positions match TRBD2. This CDR3 is 16 amino acids long. Trimming at V came to 4 bases and at J to 4 bases, leaving 5 bases not matched to a gene. Germline V gene lookup returns CDR1 MGHRA and CDR2 YSYEKL. The CDR3 region is CASSRSGLAGYNEQFF. The CDR3 DNA reads TGCGCCAGCAGCCGATCGGGACTAGCGGGTTACAATGAGCAGTTCTTC.

The J gene is TRBJ2-3, the V gene TRBV15, with 8 bases aligning to TRBD2. CDR1 LNHNV and CDR2 YYDKDF come from the germline V gene (reference sequence). Trimming cost V 2 bases and J 4 bases; bases outside gene matches: 8. There are 16 residues in the CDR3. The CDR3: CATSRLAGTTADTQYF. The CDR3 DNA reads TGTGCCACCAGCAGACTAGCGGGCACGACGGCAGATACGCAGTATTTT.

The chain joins TRBV7-8 to TRBJ1-1; D remains unclear. The CDR3 extends over 15 amino acids. V was cut by 3 bases and J by 4 bases, with 15 bases left in between. Germline values: CDR1 SGHVS, CDR2 FQNEAQ. CDR3 region: CASSFSSGSGTEAFF. The CDR3 bases are TGTGCCAGCAGCTTTTCGTCGGGATCGGGCACTGAAGCTTTCTTT. The whole variable domain, filled in from reference TRBV7-8 and TRBJ1-1, reads GAGVSQSPRYKVAKRGQDVALRCDPISGHVSLFWYQQALGQGPEFLTYFQNEAQLDKSGLPSDRFFAERPEGSVSTLKIQRTQQEDSAVYLCASSFSSGSGTEAFFGQGTRLTVV.

This clone was detected once. The rearrangement uses TRBV12-3 or TRBV12-4 and TRBJ1-6, with D hard to call. The CDR3 contains 12 residues. Trimming shortened V by 4 bases and J by 5 bases, and 3 bases separated the two germline ends. The CDR3 region has the DNA TGTGCCAGCAGTTCTCATAATTCACCCCTCCACTTT. Its protein is CASSSHNSPLHF.

The rearrangement links TRBV5-1 to TRBJ2-1, with D perhaps TRBD1 (6 bases). Germline assignment: CDR1 SGHRS and CDR2 YFSETQ. CDR3 length: 16 amino acids. V was pared by 1 base and J by 2 bases, with 13 bases between. This CDR3 is CASSLYQGPPYNEQFF. CDR3 bases: TGCGCCAGCAGCTTGTACCAGGGGCCCCCCTACAATGAGCAGTTCTTC.